The T cell receptor beta chain under discussion was sequenced for a study of cytomegalovirus exposure and HLA in healthy donors. Study-wide results and limits: Per a later analysis, HLA-associated TCR beta chains showed more clonal expansion than other, equally common TCR beta chains. A later analysis associated under 20,000 TCR beta sequences with HLA alleles at a 0.05 false discovery rate. Donors were assumed by presence/absence analyses to have roughly uniform sequencing depth. Confirmation was obtained in vitro that a few CMV-associated chains are specific for CMV antigens.

PCR involved 60 Vbeta and 13 Jbeta primers. The assay was immunoSEQ multiplex PCR, and TCRdb's table has in-frame clones only and misses some. This sample has about 120,000 clones; 70% to 80% occur once, and the top ten carry around 4%. Trimming stripped 2 bases from V and 0 bases from J, with 11 bases between. Germline CDR1 and CDR2: MGHRA and YSYEKL. The CDR3 consists of 16 residues. This clone was counted once. Its specificity is unknown. Material for sequencing was PBMCs. The chain has TRBV4-1 and TRBJ1-3; D is unresolved. This receptor was obtained from a man between 40 and 49 years old in good health and CMV-seropositive. CDR3 coding DNA: TGCGCCAGCAGCCAACATCGGAGTCTCTCTGGAAACACCATATATTTT. This encodes CASSQHRSLSGNTIYF.